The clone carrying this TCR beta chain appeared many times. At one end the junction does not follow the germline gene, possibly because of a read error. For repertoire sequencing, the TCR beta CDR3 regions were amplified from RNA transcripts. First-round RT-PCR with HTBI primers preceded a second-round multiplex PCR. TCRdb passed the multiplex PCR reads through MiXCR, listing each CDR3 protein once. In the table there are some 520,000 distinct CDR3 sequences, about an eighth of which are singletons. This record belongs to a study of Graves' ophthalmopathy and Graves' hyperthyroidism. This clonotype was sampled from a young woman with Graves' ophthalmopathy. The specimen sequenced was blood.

The CDR3 spells CASSYFRDSNSPLHF. CDR3 bases: TGTGCCAGCAGCTACTTCCGGGACAGCAATTCACCCCTCCACTTT. The V call is TRBV6-2 or TRBV6-3, the J call TRBJ1-6, with 7 bases fitting TRBD1. From germline, CDR1 is MNHEY and CDR2 SVGEGT. This CDR3 region has 15 residues.